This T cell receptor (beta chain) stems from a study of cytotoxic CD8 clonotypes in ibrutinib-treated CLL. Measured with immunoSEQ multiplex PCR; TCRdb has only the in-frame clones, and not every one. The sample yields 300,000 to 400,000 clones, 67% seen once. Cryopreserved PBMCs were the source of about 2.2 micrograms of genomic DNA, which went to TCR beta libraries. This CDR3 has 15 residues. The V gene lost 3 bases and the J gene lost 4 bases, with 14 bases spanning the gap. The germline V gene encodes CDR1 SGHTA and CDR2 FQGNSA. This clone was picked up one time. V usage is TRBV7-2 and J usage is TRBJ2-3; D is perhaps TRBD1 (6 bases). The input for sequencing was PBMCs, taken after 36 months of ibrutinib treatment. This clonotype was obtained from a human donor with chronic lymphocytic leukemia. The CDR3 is CASSLVGGYADTQYF. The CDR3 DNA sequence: TGTGCCAGCAGCTTGGTAGGGGGTTATGCAGATACGCAGTATTTT.